These 3 T cell receptor beta chains share one sample of origin, sequenced in a study of monozygotic twins with inflammatory bowel disease. For each CDR3 protein, TCRdb gives one entry from its re-call of the 5' RACE reads, without DNA. In all, the sample yields more than 100,000 distinct CDR3 sequences. Sample: blood. Receptors originate from a human donor with ulcerative colitis or Crohn's disease, or a healthy co-twin of an affected twin (not recorded which).

This chain links TRBV18 with TRBJ1-1; TCRdb's D call, TRBD1, is unchecked because there is no DNA. This CDR3 has 14 residues. Germline CDR1 is KGHSH and CDR2 is LQKENI. The CDR3 here is CASSSGRGDTEAFF.

This rearrangement joins TRBV5-1 to TRBJ2-7; the TCRdb call, TRBD1, lacks DNA for checking. Germline V gene data show CDR1 as SGHRS and CDR2 as YFSETQ. CDR3 length: 14 residues. The CDR3 sequence is CASSSGQIGYEQYF.

This chain connects TRBV30 to TRBJ2-1. CDR1 is GTSNPN and CDR2 is SVGIG in the germline V gene (reference sequence). The CDR3 covers 15 residues. CDR3 sequence: CAWKLTRSSYNEQFF.